Below are 9 T cell receptor beta chains sequenced from a single sample in a study of PD-1 blockade in classical Hodgkin lymphoma (dated by TCRdb to 2019 to 2021). Sample time point, as interpreted from the label and publication: cycle 2 day 1 (C2D1) of nivolumab. Every trial patient had relapsed following autologous stem cell transplantation, and prior brentuximab vedotin exposure was what differed among cohorts A, B and C. Libraries came from the immunoSEQ multiplex PCR assay. Held by TCRdb, this immuneACCESS table contains in-frame sequences only and omits some clones. Under half of the omission traces to an unresolved V gene where checked; the cause of the rest is unknown. The sample table holds about 110,000 clones, of which roughly 87% were seen once. The ten largest clonotypes hold nearly 20% of the sample. Sequences were derived from peripheral blood mononuclear cells (PBMCs), sampled before the second cycle of nivolumab. These receptors were taken from a human donor with classical Hodgkin lymphoma.

The rearrangement joins TRBV5-4 to TRBJ2-2, with 7 bases lining up with TRBD1. V dropped 2 bases and J dropped 7; count of bases not matched to a gene: 11. The CDR3 length is 16 residues. CDR1 and CDR2 (germline): SGHNT, YYREEE (reference sequence). The CDR3 here is CASSLGQELFIGELFF. CDR3 sequence (DNA): TGTGCCAGCAGCTTAGGACAGGAGCTTTTTATCGGGGAGCTGTTTTTT.

Remarks on this clone: Germline is not matched at one junction end, which may reflect a read error. CDR3 sequence (DNA): TGTGCCAGCAGTTTAGCAGGGGTAAACTTTGGCTACACCTTC. Translation gives CASSLAGVNFGYTF. The genes are TRBV28 and TRBJ1-2; weak D call: TRBD1 (6 bases). The CDR3 is 14 residues long. Germline V gene data show CDR1 as MDHEN and CDR2 as SYDVKM.

The chain links TRBV5-1 to TRBJ2-1; TRBD1 agrees at 8 bases. Germline CDR1 reads SGHRS; CDR2 reads YFSETQ. This CDR3 spans 13 amino acids. The junction had 0 bases not matched to a gene; V was cut back by 0 bases and J by 7 bases. CDR3 loop: CASSLGQGNEQFF. CDR3 in DNA: TGCGCCAGCAGCTTGGGACAGGGGAATGAGCAGTTCTTC.

Points on this clone: One end of the junction fails to match germline, which may point to a read error. The V call is TRBV5-4, the J call TRBJ2-7; TRBD1 aligns across 9 bases. The CDR3 length is 14 residues. From germline, CDR1 is SGHNT and CDR2 YYREEE (reference sequence). The CDR3 nucleotides are TGTGCCAGCAGCGTTCCGGGACAGGGATCATCTCCGAACTTC. Amino acid sequence: CASSVPGQGSSPNF.

The chain couples TRBV6-1 to TRBJ1-1; D perhaps matches TRBD1 (5 bases). V was clipped by 1 base and J by 11 bases, with 20 bases between them. Germline CDR1 reads MNHNS; CDR2 reads SASEGT. The CDR3 consists of 15 residues. CDR3 nucleotide sequence: TGTGCCAGCAGTGAAGGGGGGGTAAGGGAGCATATGGCTTTCTTT. Translated: CASSEGGVREHMAFF.

The chain has TRBV10-2 and TRBJ2-7; 10 nucleotides match TRBD2. The germline CDR1 and CDR2 sequences are WSHSY and SAAADI. This CDR3 comprises 15 residues. Trimming removed 4 bases from V and 2 bases from J; junction bases left unmatched: 5. The CDR3 spells CASSGRTSGPYEQYF. CDR3 DNA: TGCGCCAGCAGTGGCCGGACTAGCGGTCCCTACGAGCAGTACTTC.

This chain connects TRBV5-6 to TRBJ2-7, with D possibly matching TRBD1 (5 bases). The germline CDR1 and CDR2 sequences are SGHDT and YYEEEE. V was clipped by 0 bases and J by 2 bases, with 9 bases between them. CDR3 size: 14 residues. CDR3 coding DNA: TGTGCCAGCAGCTTGGGGGTAGGGGCCTACGAGCAGTACTTC. It codes for CASSLGVGAYEQYF.

The rearrangement joins TRBV2 to TRBJ2-7, with D hard to call. This CDR3 is 11 amino acids long. Germline V CDR1 and CDR2: SNHLY, FYNNEI. V was cut by 5 bases and J by 3 bases, with 5 bases left in between. The CDR3 sequence: CASSKLYEQYF. Written as DNA, the CDR3 is TGTGCCAGCAGTAAACTCTACGAGCAGTACTTC.

The chain recombines TRBV5-1 with TRBJ1-4; the match to TRBD1 covers 7 bases. CDR1 and CDR2 from the germline V gene are SGHRS and YFSETQ. This CDR3 is built from 14 residues. The J segment lost 3 bases and the V segment lost 4 bases, leaving 3 bases of the junction unmatched. CDR3 nucleotides: TGCGCCAGCAGCCAGACAGGGCCTAATGAAAAACTGTTTTTT. Its protein product is CASSQTGPNEKLFF.